A selection of T cell receptor beta chains follows, all from one sample in a study of T cells in Graves' hyperthyroidism and ophthalmopathy. TCRdb fed the multiplex PCR reads into MiXCR, producing one record per CDR3 protein. Counted here are about 480,000 distinct CDR3 sequences, roughly 14% occurring once; the ten biggest clones make up less than 20%. Sequencing was carried out using blood. The receptors originated from a young woman with Graves' hyperthyroidism. Each CDR3 is given with its conserved first and last residue. Fields, in order: J gene, V gene, D gene, clone size, CDR3 protein, CDR3 DNA. The D gene is left open where the match is weak. The size entry is marked missing in some rows and otherwise reads once, few, many or a size class.

J: TRBJ2-4; V: TRBV2; D: -; size: -; CDR3: CASTPLGDIAKNIQYF; DNA: TGTGCCAGCACCCCATTGGGGGACATTGCCAAAAACATTCAGTACTTC
J: TRBJ1-2; V: TRBV19; D: -; size: -; CDR3: CASSKRANYGYTF; DNA: TGTGCCAGTAGTAAAAGGGCAAACTATGGCTACACCTTC
J: TRBJ1-1; V: TRBV2; D: TRBD1; size: many; CDR3: CASSRGQARGEAFF; DNA: TGTGCCAGCAGTCGGGGACAGGCGAGGGGTGAAGCTTTCTTT
J: TRBJ1-5; V: TRBV10-2; D: -; size: few; CDR3: CASSESLLNQPQHF; DNA: TGCGCCAGCAGTGAGAGTCTACTTAATCAGCCCCAGCATTTT
J: TRBJ2-5; V: TRBV11-1; D: TRBD2; size: -; CDR3: CASSPWGGEETQYF; DNA: TGTGCCAGCTCACCCTGGGGGGGTGAAGAGACCCAGTACTTC
J: TRBJ2-3; V: TRBV9; D: -; size: -; CDR3: CASSVAKDTQYF; DNA: TGTGCCAGCAGCGTAGCCAAAGATACGCAGTATTTT
J: TRBJ2-1; V: TRBV29-1; D: TRBD2; size: many; CDR3: CSVFRLAAYNEQFF; DNA: TGCAGCGTTTTCAGACTAGCGGCTTACAATGAGCAGTTCTTC
J: TRBJ1-5; V: TRBV27; D: TRBD1; size: many; CDR3: CASSPTRQGWDQPQHF; DNA: TGTGCCAGCAGTCCCACTCGACAGGGGTGGGATCAGCCCCAGCATTTT
J: TRBJ2-3; V: TRBV7-3; D: TRBD2; size: many; CDR3: CASSVGTSVDTQYF; DNA: TGTGCCAGCAGCGTCGGGACTAGCGTAGATACGCAGTATTTT
J: TRBJ2-5; V: TRBV6-1; D: -; size: many; CDR3: CASIPGRGETQYF; DNA: TGTGCCAGCATCCCAGGACGAGGGGAGACCCAGTACTTC
J: TRBJ1-4; V: TRBV20-1; D: TRBD1; size: few; CDR3: CSAGEQGNSEKLFF; DNA: TGCAGTGCGGGGGAACAGGGGAATAGTGAAAAACTGTTTTTT
J: TRBJ2-3; V: TRBV6-5; D: -; size: few; CDR3: CASSYRGSPVDTQYF; DNA: TGTGCCAGCAGTTACAGGGGGAGCCCGGTAGATACGCAGTATTTT
J: TRBJ2-7; V: TRBV4-2; D: -; size: few; CDR3: CASSRITSPYEQYF; DNA: TGTGCCAGCAGCCGAATAACCAGCCCTTACGAGCAGTACTTC
J: TRBJ2-1; V: TRBV19; D: -; size: -; CDR3: CTSSLTYNEQFF; DNA: TGTACCAGTTCCCTTACCTACAATGAGCAGTTCTTC
J: TRBJ1-1; V: TRBV29-1; D: -; size: many; CDR3: CSVGEYRDTEAFF; DNA: TGCAGCGTTGGAGAATACAGGGACACTGAAGCTTTCTTT
J: TRBJ1-1; V: TRBV10-3; D: -; size: many; CDR3: CAISEVGANTEAFF; DNA: TGTGCCATCAGTGAGGTCGGGGCGAACACTGAAGCTTTCTTT
J: TRBJ1-5; V: TRBV6-2/TRBV6-3; D: -; size: few; CDR3: CASNPRTSGYRPQHF; DNA: TGTGCCAGCAACCCTCGGACATCAGGGTATCGGCCCCAGCATTTT
J: TRBJ2-2; V: TRBV19; D: TRBD1; size: many; CDR3: CASSVGTGEAGELFF; DNA: TGTGCCAGTAGCGTTGGGACAGGGGAAGCCGGGGAGCTGTTTTTT
J: TRBJ2-3; V: TRBV29-1; D: -; size: many; CDR3: CSMGGSETDTQYF; DNA: TGCAGCATGGGAGGTAGCGAGACAGATACGCAGTATTTT
J: TRBJ2-3; V: TRBV28; D: -; size: many; CDR3: CASSLVFRTVSTDTQYF; DNA: TGTGCCAGCAGTTTAGTGTTTCGGACAGTTAGCACAGATACGCAGTATTTT
J: TRBJ1-1; V: TRBV12-3/TRBV12-4; D: -; size: many; CDR3: CASSLDSMNTEAFF; DNA: TGTGCCAGCAGTCTCGACAGCATGAACACTGAAGCTTTCTTT
J: TRBJ2-2; V: TRBV10-3; D: -; size: many; CDR3: CAIKKTAQNTGELFF; DNA: TGTGCCATCAAGAAGACAGCACAGAACACCGGGGAGCTGTTTTTT
J: TRBJ2-4; V: TRBV12-3/TRBV12-4; D: -; size: many; CDR3: CASTPQGYGGNIQYF; DNA: TGTGCCAGCACCCCGCAAGGGTACGGGGGAAACATTCAGTACTTC
J: TRBJ2-1; V: TRBV18; D: -; size: -; CDR3: CASSTRGSNAGDEQFF; DNA: TGTGCCAGCTCGACTCGGGGGAGCAACGCCGGGGATGAGCAGTTCTTC
J: TRBJ1-2; V: TRBV7-8; D: -; size: -; CDR3: CASSNSLNYGYTF; DNA: TGTGCCAGCAGCAACTCATTAAACTATGGCTACACCTTC
J: TRBJ2-1; V: TRBV6-2/TRBV6-3; D: TRBD2; size: many; CDR3: CASSYGASGIYNEQFF; DNA: TGTGCCAGCAGTTACGGTGCTAGCGGGATTTACAATGAGCAGTTCTTC
J: TRBJ1-1; V: TRBV7-9; D: -; size: many; CDR3: CASSLFDTNTEAFF; DNA: TGTGCCAGCAGCTTATTCGACACGAACACTGAAGCTTTCTTT
J: TRBJ1-2; V: TRBV2; D: -; size: many; CDR3: CASSELRTDTYGYTF; DNA: TGTGCCAGCAGTGAATTGAGGACAGACACATATGGCTACACCTTC
J: TRBJ2-3; V: TRBV24-1; D: -; size: many; CDR3: CATSESPARGDTQYF; DNA: TGTGCCACCAGTGAAAGTCCTGCCCGGGGAGATACGCAGTATTTT
J: TRBJ1-6; V: TRBV12-3/TRBV12-4; D: -; size: -; CDR3: CASSFRTFNSPLHF; DNA: TGTGCCAGCAGTTTCCGAACCTTCAATTCACCCCTCCACTTT
J: TRBJ2-1; V: TRBV19; D: TRBD2; size: -; CDR3: CASSPRTSGSEQFF; DNA: TGTGCCAGTAGCCCTCGGACTAGCGGGAGTGAGCAGTTCTTC
J: TRBJ1-1; V: TRBV19; D: TRBD1; size: -; CDR3: CASRSQDRGWTNTEAFF; DNA: TGTGCCAGTCGGTCCCAAGACAGGGGTTGGACGAACACTGAAGCTTTCTTT
J: TRBJ2-7; V: TRBV7-2; D: -; size: many; CDR3: CASSLRGGKSSYEQYF; DNA: TGTGCCAGCAGCTTAAGAGGCGGGAAGAGCTCCTACGAGCAGTACTTC
J: TRBJ2-3; V: TRBV27; D: -; size: many; CDR3: CASTPTRSTDTQYF; DNA: TGTGCCAGCACCCCGACTAGGTCCACAGATACGCAGTATTTT
J: TRBJ2-4; V: TRBV19; D: -; size: many; CDR3: CASSIDPLRRRNIQYF; DNA: TGTGCCAGTAGTATAGATCCCCTTCGGCGGAGAAACATTCAGTACTTC
J: TRBJ1-1; V: TRBV14; D: -; size: many; CDR3: CASSQSPREAFF; DNA: TGTGCCAGCAGCCAGTCCCCTAGAGAAGCTTTCTTT
J: TRBJ2-5; V: TRBV28; D: -; size: many; CDR3: CASLSDGTQYF; DNA: TGTGCCAGCCTTTCTGACGGGACCCAGTACTTC
J: TRBJ2-5; V: TRBV7-9; D: -; size: many; CDR3: CASSLAMGLQETQYF; DNA: TGTGCCAGCAGCTTAGCCATGGGACTCCAAGAGACCCAGTACTTC
J: TRBJ1-1; V: TRBV7-9; D: -; size: -; CDR3: CASSLGALGLRGTEAFF; DNA: TGTGCCAGCAGCCTAGGGGCCCTGGGGCTCCGGGGAACTGAAGCTTTCTTT
J: TRBJ2-7; V: TRBV30; D: -; size: -; CDR3: CAWRLDNIYEQYF; DNA: TGTGCCTGGAGGCTCGACAACATTTACGAGCAGTACTTC
J: TRBJ1-2; V: TRBV29-1; D: -; size: -; CDR3: CSVPTPEGGYTF; DNA: TGCAGCGTTCCAACTCCGGAGGGTGGCTACACCTTC
J: TRBJ2-3; V: TRBV27; D: -; size: many; CDR3: CASSLLVPEGTDTQYF; DNA: TGTGCCAGCAGTTTGCTGGTCCCGGAGGGCACAGATACGCAGTATTTT
J: TRBJ1-1; V: TRBV12-3/TRBV12-4; D: -; size: many; CDR3: CASSLGGGPGTEAFF; DNA: TGTGCCAGCAGTTTAGGGGGGGGCCCGGGGACTGAAGCTTTCTTT
J: TRBJ2-4; V: TRBV30; D: -; size: few; CDR3: CAWEGSFSKNIQYF; DNA: TGTGCCTGGGAGGGGAGTTTTTCCAAAAACATTCAGTACTTC
J: TRBJ2-3; V: TRBV7-2; D: TRBD2; size: -; CDR3: CASSLSGTSYADTQYF; DNA: TGTGCCAGCAGCTTATCTGGGACTAGCTACGCAGATACGCAGTATTTT